The 29 T cell receptor beta chains below come from one sample, sequenced in a study of blood T cell repertoires in COVID-19 (dated by TCRdb to about 2020). The library was built by means of the immunoSEQ multiplex PCR assay. TCRdb took this table from immuneACCESS and kept in-frame rearrangements with V and J called. Such tables lack part of the clones; where checked against another copy, unresolved V genes explain under half of the gap, and the rest is unexplained. The sample has fewer than 95,000 clones on record, almost 90% of them singletons. Of the sample, more than 4.5% falls within the top ten clones. Sequenced material: peripheral blood. These TCRs come from a woman older than 75 with acute or convalescent COVID-19.

The gene calls are TRBV21-1 and TRBJ2-1; the D call TRBD2 from the table was never checked on the DNA. TRBV21-1 is recorded as a pseudogene. CDR3 length: 15 residues. As DNA, the CDR3 is TGTGCCAGCAGCAAAATAGCGGCCACCTACAATGAGCAGTTCTTC. It yields the protein CASSKIAATYNEQFF.

The chain is built from TRBV6-1 and TRBJ1-2, with 10 bases identical to TRBD1. Germline CDR1 MNHNS, CDR2 SASEGT. V shed 1 base and J 8 bases; nucleotides not matched to a gene: 7. There are 15 residues in the CDR3. DNA for the CDR3: TGTGCCAGCAGTGAAGGCGGGACAGGGGCGAGGGGCTACACCTTC. This encodes CASSEGGTGARGYTF.

The CDR3 bases are TGCGCCAGCAGCTTGGCCGCTAGCGGGAGGGCAAACGAGCAGTACTTC. Translating it yields CASSLAASGRANEQYF. The chain couples TRBV5-1 to TRBJ2-7, with 12 bases fitting TRBD2. This CDR3 is built from 16 residues. Germline-derived CDR1 and CDR2 are SGHRS and YFSETQ. The J segment lost 5 bases and the V segment lost 0 bases, leaving 6 bases of the junction unmatched.

This clone was detected only once. The chain is built from TRBV5-1 and TRBJ1-5, with 8 bases fitting TRBD1. V shed 0 bases and J 3 bases; nucleotides not matched to a gene: 5. This CDR3 contains 16 residues. Germline V lookup: CDR1 SGHRS, CDR2 YFSETQ. CDR3 residues: CASSLVAGGTNQPQHF. CDR3 bases: TGCGCCAGCAGCTTGGTAGCAGGGGGCACCAATCAGCCCCAGCATTTT.

The gene calls are TRBV3-1 (or the pseudogene TRBV3-2) and TRBJ1-6; tentative D call: TRBD1 (6 bases). This CDR3 is built from 19 residues. The germline V and J ends were trimmed by 2 bases and 7 bases, with 24 bases remaining between them. Germline V gene lookup returns CDR1 LGHDT and CDR2 YNNKEL (reference sequence). CDR3 amino acids: CASSQSKGGGARRNSPLHF. The CDR3 coding sequence is TGTGCCAGCAGCCAATCTAAGGGGGGGGGCGCAAGAAGGAATTCACCCCTCCACTTT.

The gene calls are TRBV7-6 and TRBJ1-6, with a possible D match to TRBD1 (6 bases). Germline V gene sequence: CDR1 SGHVS, CDR2 FNYEAQ. V was clipped by 5 bases and J by 7 bases, with 24 bases between them. The CDR3 has 18 amino acids. CDR3 coding DNA: TGTGCCAGCAGCCGATCCCCTCCCGCACAGGGTAGGAATTCACCCCTCCACTTT. This sequence encodes CASSRSPPAQGRNSPLHF. Drawing the rest from reference TRBV7-6 and TRBJ1-6, the complete variable domain is GAGVSQSPRYKVTKRGQDVALRCDPISGHVSLYWYRQALGQGPEFLTYFNYEAQQDKSGLPNDRFSAERPEGSISTLTIQRTEQRDSAMYRCASSRSPPAQGRNSPLHFGNGTRLTVT.

This clone occurred once. V gene TRBV28 combines with J gene TRBJ2-7; the match to TRBD1 covers 10 bases. This CDR3 is built from 16 residues. V gave up 7 bases and J gave up 6 bases; unmatched junction bases: 15. Germline V gene data show CDR1 as MDHEN and CDR2 as SYDVKM. The chain's CDR3 is CASIDSGDRGLREQYF. The CDR3 coding sequence is TGTGCCAGCATCGACTCGGGGGACAGGGGTCTTCGCGAGCAGTACTTC.

V and J are TRBV5-1 and TRBJ2-5; maybe TRBD1 (6 bases). Germline lookup yields CDR1 SGHRS and CDR2 YFSETQ. This CDR3 has 15 residues. V lost 1 base and J 2 bases, leaving 12 bases between the germline ends. The CDR3 loop is CASSLTGQPQETQYF. Written as DNA, the CDR3 is TGCGCCAGCAGCTTGACCGGACAGCCTCAAGAGACCCAGTACTTC. Full variable domain (missing parts from reference TRBV5-1 and TRBJ2-5): KAGVTQTPRYLIKTRGQQVTLSCSPISGHRSVSWYQQTPGQGLQFLFEYFSETQRNKGNFPGRFSGRQFSNSRSEMNVSTLELGDSALYLCASSLTGQPQETQYFGPGTRLLVL.

The J gene is TRBJ1-2, the V gene TRBV24-1; D gene uncertain. The CDR3 loop spans 12 amino acids. CDR1 is KGHDR and CDR2 is SFDVKD in the germline V gene. V gave up 3 bases and J gave up 7 bases, with 8 bases separating them. The CDR3 DNA is TGTGCCACCAGTGATAACAGCGGTGGCTACACCTTC. Its translation is CATSDNSGGYTF.

The chain uses TRBV6-6 and TRBJ1-3; TRBD1 might be the D (5 bases). V lost 5 bases and J 0 bases, leaving 14 bases between the germline ends. The germline V gene encodes CDR1 MNHNY and CDR2 SVGAGI (reference sequence). The CDR3 length is 16 residues. CDR3 residues: CASSLGIRGSGNTIYF. The DNA for the CDR3 is TGTGCCAGCAGTCTGGGTATTAGGGGCTCTGGAAACACCATATATTTT.

The genes are TRBV27 and TRBJ2-7; a possible D gene is TRBD2 (5 bases). CDR1 MNHEY and CDR2 SMNVEV come from the germline V gene (reference sequence). The CDR3 sequence is 13 residues long. With 2 bases removed from V and 2 bases from J, the gap between germline ends came to 7 bases. CDR3 protein: CASSLGETYEQYF. The CDR3 bases are TGTGCCAGCAGTTTAGGGGAGACCTACGAGCAGTACTTC.

The gene calls are TRBV2 and TRBJ1-3, with TRBD1 matching over 7 bases. V lost 5 bases, J lost 2 bases, and 9 bases stayed unmatched. The CDR3 has 16 residues. Germline CDR1 SNHLY, CDR2 FYNNEI. The CDR3 region is CASSIYGTVAGNTIYF. In DNA, the CDR3 is TGTGCCAGCAGTATCTACGGGACAGTCGCTGGAAACACCATATATTTT.

The V call is TRBV6-5, the J call TRBJ1-2; D not resolved. The CDR3 has 15 residues. The V gene lost 0 bases and the J gene lost 2 bases, with 10 bases spanning the gap. Per germline, CDR1 MNHEY and CDR2 SVGAGI. The CDR3 DNA is TGTGCCAGCAGTTACTCGATCAGCGGGAACTATGGCTACACCTTC. Protein product: CASSYSISGNYGYTF.

This clone was observed once. V and J are TRBV27 and TRBJ1-2, with a possible D match to TRBD1 (5 bases). V was trimmed by 2 bases and J by 7 bases, leaving 11 bases between them. This CDR3 contains 13 residues. Germline assignment: CDR1 MNHEY and CDR2 SMNVEV (reference sequence). The CDR3 reads CASSLRGLGGYTF. The DNA of the CDR3 is TGTGCCAGCAGTTTAAGGGGATTGGGTGGCTACACCTTC.

This chain links TRBV19 with TRBJ2-3, with TRBD1 identical over 8 bases. This CDR3 contains 15 residues. V lost 3 bases and J lost 6; bases outside the gene matches: 8. Germline V CDR1 and CDR2: LNHDA, SQIVND (reference sequence). The CDR3 is CASSIESGGVDTQYF. In DNA, the CDR3 is TGTGCCAGTAGTATCGAGTCAGGGGGCGTGGATACGCAGTATTTT.

This clone was recorded a few times. The V and J genes are TRBV27 and TRBJ2-3; maybe TRBD1 (6 bases). The germline V gene has CDR1 MNHEY and CDR2 SMNVEV (reference sequence). V was trimmed by 5 bases and J by 6 bases, leaving 12 bases between them. The CDR3 has 13 amino acids. The CDR3 region is CASSATGSDTQYF. CDR3 in DNA: TGTGCCAGCAGTGCTACAGGGTCGGATACGCAGTATTTT.

The V and J genes are TRBV7-2 and TRBJ1-1; D might be TRBD1 (5 bases). CDR1 and CDR2 from the germline V gene are SGHTA and FQGNSA. V lost 5 bases, J lost 1 base, and 11 bases lay in between. The CDR3 covers 14 residues. The CDR3 sequence is CASSLRRGNTEAFF. The DNA for the CDR3 is TGTGCCAGCAGCCTTCGAAGGGGGAACACTGAAGCTTTCTTT.

The rearrangement uses TRBV30 and TRBJ2-1, with D perhaps TRBD2 (7 bases). CDR3 size: 15 residues. Trimming shortened V by 0 bases and J by 7 bases, and 16 bases separated the two germline ends. The germline V gene encodes CDR1 GTSNPN and CDR2 SVGIG (reference sequence). CDR3 sequence reads: CAWSVLGGPGNEQFF. CDR3 nucleotide sequence: TGTGCCTGGAGTGTTCTCGGGGGGCCTGGGAATGAGCAGTTCTTC. Supplemented by reference TRBV30 and TRBJ2-1, the full variable domain reads SQTIHQWPATLVQPVGSPLSLECTVEGTSNPNLYWYRQAAGRGLQLLFYSVGIGQISSEVPQNLSASRPQDRQFILSSKKLLLSDSGFYLCAWSVLGGPGNEQFFGPGTRLTVL.

The rearrangement links TRBV19 to TRBJ1-1; perhaps TRBD1 as D (6 bases). This CDR3 contains 16 residues. Germline-derived CDR1 and CDR2 are LNHDA and SQIVND (reference sequence). V lost 4 bases to trimming and J lost 5 bases, with 20 bases between them. The CDR3 coding sequence is TGTGCCAGTAGTACCAGTACAGGGAATGGGGTAACTGAAGCTTTCTTT. Amino acids: CASSTSTGNGVTEAFF.

The J gene is TRBJ2-7, the V gene TRBV11-2, with D unclear. Trimming cost V 5 bases and J 0 bases, with 11 bases left between them. This CDR3 comprises 14 residues. Germline CDR1 SGHAT, CDR2 FQNNGV. CDR3 sequence (DNA): TGTGCCAGCAGCCCCACAAGCGTCTCCTACGAGCAGTACTTC. Translated: CASSPTSVSYEQYF.

This chain joins TRBV19 and TRBJ1-1, with 8 bases identical to TRBD1. Germline trimming cut 6 bases from V and 5 bases from J; bases unmatched to any gene: 14. Germline values: CDR1 LNHDA, CDR2 SQIVND (reference sequence). There are 16 residues in the CDR3. The CDR3 protein is CASRRHRQGQRTEAFF. Written as DNA, the CDR3 is TGTGCCAGTAGGAGACATAGACAGGGGCAACGAACTGAAGCTTTCTTT.

On this clone: A junction boundary mismatches the germline segment, possibly from a read error. V is TRBV3-1 (or the pseudogene TRBV3-2) and J is TRBJ2-5, with D unresolved. Germline V lookup: CDR1 LGHDT, CDR2 YNNKEL (reference sequence). The CDR3 runs 8 residues. CDR3 in amino acids: CPWLGTNF. DNA of the CDR3: TGTCCCTGGCTAGGAACTAACTTC.

This clone showed up just a few times. CDR3 in DNA: TGCGCCAGCAGCGGGTCTACCGGGGGAGATACGCAGTATTTT. As protein: CASSGSTGGDTQYF. V and J are TRBV5-1 and TRBJ2-3; D is perhaps TRBD2 (6 bases). The CDR3 totals 14 residues. Trimming shortened V by 4 bases and J by 5 bases, and 14 bases separated the two germline ends. Germline CDR1 is SGHRS and CDR2 is YFSETQ.

The rearrangement joins TRBV5-1 to TRBJ2-1, with 7 bases lining up with TRBD2. The trim removed 0 bases at V and 8 bases at J, leaving 11 bases unmatched. CDR3 length: 16 residues. The V gene's germline CDR1 is SGHRS and CDR2 YFSETQ. CDR3 in amino acids: CASSLVGGGRGYEQFF. The CDR3 DNA sequence: TGCGCCAGCAGCTTGGTAGGCGGCGGGAGAGGGTATGAGCAGTTCTTC.

The chain couples TRBV11-2 to TRBJ2-6, with D possibly TRBD2 on 5 matching bases. CDR1 SGHAT and CDR2 FQNNGV come from the germline V gene. Trimming pared 1 base from V and 0 bases from J, leaving 7 bases between. The CDR3 totals 16 residues. CDR3 sequence reads: CASSLGGSSGANVLTF. The CDR3 DNA reads TGTGCCAGCAGCTTAGGTGGGAGCTCTGGGGCCAACGTCCTGACTTTC.

The chain employs TRBV6-2 or TRBV6-3 and TRBJ2-7, with unresolved D. Germline assignment: CDR1 MNHEY and CDR2 SVGEGT. The CDR3 sequence is 14 residues long. Trimming shortened V by 5 bases and J by 0 bases, and 11 bases separated the two germline ends. The CDR3 is CASSPWLSSYEQYF. In nucleotides, the CDR3 is TGTGCCAGCAGTCCCTGGTTGAGCTCCTACGAGCAGTACTTC.

The genes are TRBV18 and TRBJ2-2; 9 bases fit TRBD2. The CDR3 has 14 residues. Germline CDR1 is KGHSH and CDR2 is LQKENI. V shed 3 bases and J 6 bases; nucleotides not matched to a gene: 2. In DNA, the CDR3 is TGTGCCAGCTCACCGGGACTAGCCGCCGGGGAGCTGTTTTTT. Protein sequence: CASSPGLAAGELFF. The full variable domain, its missing parts supplied by reference TRBV18 and TRBJ2-2, is NAGVMQNPRHLVRRRGQEARLRCSPMKGHSHVYWYRQLPEEGLKFMVYLQKENIIDESGMPKERFSAEFPKEGPSILRIQQVVRGDSAAYFCASSPGLAAGELFFGEGSRLTVL.

The J gene is TRBJ1-2, the V gene TRBV19, with 8 bases identical to TRBD1. Germline assignment: CDR1 LNHDA and CDR2 SQIVND (reference sequence). V was clipped by 5 bases and J by 5 bases; unmatched bases: 4. The CDR3 spans 13 residues. The CDR3 region is CASSDRDRYGYTF. DNA of the CDR3: TGTGCCAGTAGTGACCGGGACAGGTATGGCTACACCTTC.

The gene calls are TRBV7-2 and TRBJ2-3, with a weak D call TRBD2 (6 bases). CDR1 and CDR2 (germline): SGHTA, FQGNSA. Trimming shortened V by 1 base and J by 1 base, and 15 bases separated the two germline ends. This CDR3 spans 17 amino acids. Here the CDR3 reads CASSLDRGIGGTDTQYF. CDR3 sequence (DNA): TGTGCCAGCAGCTTAGATCGGGGGATCGGCGGCACAGATACGCAGTATTTT.